This entry describes one TCR beta chain. Its antigen is currently unknown. Here immunoSEQ multiplex PCR was the method, and the copy in TCRdb shows in-frame clones only, minus some. The sample holds about 58,000 clones, about three quarters seen once. The sample is drawn from a study of vaccination effects on CD4 cells after COVID-19. V was trimmed by 4 bases and J by 0 bases, leaving 18 bases between them. The CDR3 spans 17 residues. In germline, CDR1 is SGDLS, CDR2 YYNGEE. Culturing for nine to ten days preceded CD4+ T cell isolation. A half-volume exchange with IL-2 medium occurred on days 3 and 7. This receptor was taken from a human donor who received a COVID-19 vaccine. This chain connects TRBV9 to TRBJ2-3; D unclear. Sequencing was performed on CD4+ T cells from PBMCs cultured without peptide, taken before COVID-19 vaccination. CDR3 in DNA: TGTGCCAGCAGCCCACGGAGTCCCCCCTCTAGCACAGATACGCAGTATTTT. It codes for CASSPRSPPSSTDTQYF. Full variable domain (missing parts from reference TRBV9 and TRBJ2-3): DSGVTQTPKHLITATGQRVTLRCSPRSGDLSVYWYQQSLDQGLQFLIQYYNGEERAKGNILERFSAQQFPDLHSELNLSSLELGDSALYFCASSPRSPPSSTDTQYFGPGTRLTVL.